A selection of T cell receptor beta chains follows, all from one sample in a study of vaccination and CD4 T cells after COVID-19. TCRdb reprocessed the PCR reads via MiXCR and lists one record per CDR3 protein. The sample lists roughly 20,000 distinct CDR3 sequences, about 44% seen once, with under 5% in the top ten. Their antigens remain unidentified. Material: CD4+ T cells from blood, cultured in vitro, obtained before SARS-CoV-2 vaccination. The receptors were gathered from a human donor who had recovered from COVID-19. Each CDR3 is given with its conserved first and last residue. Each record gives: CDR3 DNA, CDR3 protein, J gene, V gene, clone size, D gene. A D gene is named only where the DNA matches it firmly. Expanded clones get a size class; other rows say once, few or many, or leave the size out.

TGTGCCAGCAGCTTACCAAGACAGGGCCAAGAGACCCAGTACTTC | CASSLPRQGQETQYF | TRBJ2-5 | TRBV7-8 | few | TRBD1
TGTGCCAGCAGCGGTGGGGCAGCGAATGAGCAGTTCTTC | CASSGGAANEQFF | TRBJ2-1 | TRBV11-3 | NA | NA
TGCAGTGCTCGCTATGGGAACACTGAAGCTTTCTTT | CSARYGNTEAFF | TRBJ1-1 | TRBV20-1 | few | NA
TGTGCCAGCGGCAGGGGTCGGGCAGAGACCCAGTACTTC | CASGRGRAETQYF | TRBJ2-5 | TRBV2 | NA | NA
TGTGCCAGCAGCCAAGGACCGACCGGGTTGGGAGGTGAGCAGTTCTTC | CASSQGPTGLGGEQFF | TRBJ2-1 | TRBV4-2 | NA | NA
TGTGCCAGCAGCTTAGTACCTAGCGGGAGAGACAATGAGCAGTTCTTC | CASSLVPSGRDNEQFF | TRBJ2-1 | TRBV7-2 | NA | TRBD2
TGTGCCAGCAGCTTGGGGTCTAGCGGGCTCAACAATGAGCAGTTCTTC | CASSLGSSGLNNEQFF | TRBJ2-1 | TRBV5-4 | NA | TRBD2
TGCAGTGCTACCGGGGGGGAGAGGGGCTACACCTTC | CSATGGERGYTF | TRBJ1-2 | TRBV20-1 | NA | NA
TGTGCCAGCAGCTTAGAAGCGGGAGGCGGCTACACCTTC | CASSLEAGGGYTF | TRBJ1-2 | TRBV7-3 | NA | NA
TGTGCCAGCAGTGACCGAAACTCCTATAATTCACCCCTCCACTTT | CASSDRNSYNSPLHF | TRBJ1-6 | TRBV6-2/TRBV6-3 | NA | NA
TGTGCCAGCAGCCCGGAAAGGGTTGGCTATGGCTACACCTTC | CASSPERVGYGYTF | TRBJ1-2 | TRBV11-3 | NA | NA
TGTGCCAGCAGCCATCGGGGGTCTCAAGCCGGGGAGCTGTTTTTT | CASSHRGSQAGELFF | TRBJ2-2 | TRBV7-2 | NA | NA
TGCGCCAGCAGCTTGGGACTAGCGGGTGAGCAGTACTTC | CASSLGLAGEQYF | TRBJ2-7 | TRBV5-1 | NA | TRBD2
TGTGCCAGCAGCGTAGACCCAGGTACTTCGGGCAGGGAGCAGTTCTTC | CASSVDPGTSGREQFF | TRBJ2-1 | TRBV9 | NA | NA
TGCAGTGCTAGGTCCCCGACAGGGATGAACACTGAAGCTTTCTTT | CSARSPTGMNTEAFF | TRBJ1-1 | TRBV20-1 | NA | TRBD1
TGCAGTGCTAGAGTCCCAACTAGCGGGGGGGATGAGCAGTTCTTC | CSARVPTSGGDEQFF | TRBJ2-1 | TRBV20-1 | few | TRBD2
TGTGCCAGCAGCCGAGACGGGACAGACGAAAATACGCAGTATTTT | CASSRDGTDENTQYF | TRBJ2-3 | TRBV7-2 | NA | TRBD1
TGTGCCAGCAGCTCCCCTTGGGCTACTACCTACGAGCAGTACTTC | CASSSPWATTYEQYF | TRBJ2-7 | TRBV6-1 | NA | NA
TGCAGCGTTGAGACCGGACGTGCTGAAAAACTGTTTTTT | CSVETGRAEKLFF | TRBJ1-4 | TRBV29-1 | NA | NA
TGTGCCAGCAGTCCCCAGGGGAGCTATGGCTACACCTTC | CASSPQGSYGYTF | TRBJ1-2 | TRBV28 | NA | NA
TGTGCCACCAGTGGCGGGGGGGCCACCGGGGAGCTGTTTTTT | CATSGGGATGELFF | TRBJ2-2 | TRBV24-1 | NA | TRBD2
TGTGCCAGCAGTACACGACGGTACAATCAGCCCCAGCATTTT | CASSTRRYNQPQHF | TRBJ1-5 | TRBV12-3/TRBV12-4 | NA | NA